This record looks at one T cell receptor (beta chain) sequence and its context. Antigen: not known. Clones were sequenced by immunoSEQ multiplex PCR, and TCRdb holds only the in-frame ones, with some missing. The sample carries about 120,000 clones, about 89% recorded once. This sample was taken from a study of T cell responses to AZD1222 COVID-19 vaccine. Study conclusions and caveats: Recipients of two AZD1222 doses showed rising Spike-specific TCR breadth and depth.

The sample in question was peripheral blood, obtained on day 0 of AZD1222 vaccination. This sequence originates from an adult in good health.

The DNA for the CDR3 is TGTGCCAGCACTCCCCCCGGCGTGCCAGAGACCCAGTACTTC. This sequence encodes CASTPPGVPETQYF. This chain connects TRBV6-5 to TRBJ2-5; D uncertain. Trimming took off 7 bases at V and 4 bases at J, with 16 bases between the two ends. Looked up from germline, CDR1 is MNHEY and CDR2 is SVGAGI. This CDR3 is 14 amino acids long.